Listed below are T cell receptor beta chains from one sample, sequenced in a study of blood T cell repertoires in COVID-19. Here immunoSEQ multiplex PCR was the method, and the copy in TCRdb shows in-frame clones only, minus some. This sample carries around 170,000 clones, 86% of them seen once, and the ten largest clones take 4%. The sequencing input was peripheral blood. The receptors derive from a woman aged 65 to 85 with acute or convalescent COVID-19. Each CDR3 is given with its conserved first and last residue. The D gene is left open where the match is weak. A clone size is listed for some rows: how often the clone was seen (once, few, many), or a class if it is expanded.

J: TRBJ2-1
size: once
V: TRBV29-1
length: 13
D: TRBD1
DNA: TGCAGCGTTGCACAGGGGTGGGACAATGAGCAGTTCTTC
CDR3: CSVAQGWDNEQFF

J: TRBJ2-7
size: NA
V: TRBV30
length: 14
D: NA
DNA: TGTGCCTGGAGGAAGGGACTTCAGTCCTACGAGCAGTACTTC
CDR3: CAWRKGLQSYEQYF

J: TRBJ2-1
size: NA
V: TRBV11-2
length: 13
D: NA
DNA: TGTGCCAGCAGCTTAGGTTTGGAGAATGAGCAGTTCTTC
CDR3: CASSLGLENEQFF

J: TRBJ1-2
size: NA
V: TRBV27
length: 15
D: TRBD1
DNA: TGTGCCAGCAGTTTATACAGGGGGCTGGGGTATGGCTACACCTTC
CDR3: CASSLYRGLGYGYTF

J: TRBJ2-2
size: NA
V: TRBV7-2
length: 15
D: TRBD2
DNA: TGTGCCAGCAGCCCTAGCGGGGGGACCACCGGGGAGCTGTTTTTT
CDR3: CASSPSGGTTGELFF

J: TRBJ1-6
size: few
V: TRBV6-5
length: 15
D: NA
DNA: TGTGCCAGCAACGGTGGGAGCCTTTATAATTCACCCCTCCACTTT
CDR3: CASNGGSLYNSPLHF

J: TRBJ1-5
size: NA
V: TRBV19
length: 15
D: NA
DNA: TGTGCCAGTAGTGACACCTCTCATAGCAATCAGCCCCAGCATTTT
CDR3: CASSDTSHSNQPQHF

J: TRBJ1-2
size: NA
V: TRBV6-2/TRBV6-3
length: 16
D: TRBD1
DNA: TGTGCCAGCAGTTACCCTGGACAGGGAGGACTCTATGGCTACACCTTC
CDR3: CASSYPGQGGLYGYTF

J: TRBJ1-3
size: NA
V: TRBV30
length: 14
D: NA
DNA: TGTGCCTGGGGACCCGCAGGAACTGGAAACACCATATATTTT
CDR3: CAWGPAGTGNTIYF

J: TRBJ2-2
size: NA
V: TRBV3-1/TRBV3-2
length: 17
D: TRBD1
DNA: TGTGCCAGCAGCCAAGTCGAGGGGGCGGGTAACACCGGGGAGCTGTTTTTT
CDR3: CASSQVEGAGNTGELFF

J: TRBJ1-2
size: NA
V: TRBV6-5
length: 13
D: NA
DNA: TGTGCCAGCAGGCACGACAAGGAATATGGCTACACCTTC
CDR3: CASRHDKEYGYTF

J: TRBJ1-4
size: NA
V: TRBV19
length: 16
D: TRBD1
DNA: TGTGCCAGTACCCGAAGGACAGGTTCGACTAATGAAAAACTGTTTTTT
CDR3: CASTRRTGSTNEKLFF

J: TRBJ1-6
size: NA
V: TRBV6-5
length: 15
D: TRBD1
DNA: TGTGCCAGCAGGCCCCCGCAGGGGGCAGGATCACCCCTCCACTTT
CDR3: CASRPPQGAGSPLHF

J: TRBJ1-2
size: once
V: TRBV24-1
length: 13
D: NA
DNA: TGTGCCACCAGTGATTCAGGGACAAATGGCTACACCTTC
CDR3: CATSDSGTNGYTF

J: TRBJ1-1
size: NA
V: TRBV6-2/TRBV6-3
length: 16
D: NA
DNA: TGTGCCAGCAGTTACAGGGGGAAGATTTTAAACACTGAAGCTTTCTTT
CDR3: CASSYRGKILNTEAFF

J: TRBJ1-2
size: NA
V: TRBV30
length: 14
D: TRBD1
DNA: TGTGCCTGGAGTTATGGACAGGGGGCACGAGGCTACACCTTC
CDR3: CAWSYGQGARGYTF

J: TRBJ1-2
size: NA
V: TRBV10-3
length: 15
D: TRBD1
DNA: TGTGCCACGGGGACAAGCCGGGACAGCTCCTTTGGCTACACCTTC
CDR3: CATGTSRDSSFGYTF

J: TRBJ2-3
size: NA
V: TRBV5-5
length: 13
D: NA
DNA: TGTGCCAGCAGCTCAATGGAGCGGGCTACGCAGTATTTT
CDR3: CASSSMERATQYF

J: TRBJ1-2
size: NA
V: TRBV6-5
length: 15
D: NA
DNA: TGTGCCAGCACCCATGGGGAGCCTGGCGGCTATGGCTACACCTTC
CDR3: CASTHGEPGGYGYTF

J: TRBJ1-1
size: once
V: TRBV27
length: 16
D: TRBD1
DNA: TGTGCCAGCAGTTCCGGACAGGGGGGTGCATACACTGAAGCTTTCTTT
CDR3: CASSSGQGGAYTEAFF

J: TRBJ2-2
size: NA
V: TRBV9
length: 13
D: NA
DNA: TGTGCCAGCAGCGTATCAGGAACCGGGGAGCTGTTTTTT
CDR3: CASSVSGTGELFF

J: TRBJ2-2
size: NA
V: TRBV7-2
length: 13
D: TRBD1
DNA: TGTGCCAGCACGGCAGGGGGCACCGGGGAGCTGTTTTTT
CDR3: CASTAGGTGELFF

J: TRBJ1-2
size: NA
V: TRBV7-2
length: 14
D: NA
DNA: TGTGCCAGCAGCTTAGGCAGACAGGACTATGGCTACACCTTC
CDR3: CASSLGRQDYGYTF

J: TRBJ2-5
size: NA
V: TRBV25-1
length: 18
D: TRBD2
DNA: TGTGCCAGCAGTCCACAAGGTCGGGGACTAGCGGCACGAGAGACCCAGTACTTC
CDR3: CASSPQGRGLAARETQYF

J: TRBJ2-5
size: NA
V: TRBV10-1
length: 14
D: NA
DNA: TGCGCCAGCAGTGAGTCGGGGGGTACGGAGACCCAGTACTTC
CDR3: CASSESGGTETQYF

J: TRBJ1-5
size: NA
V: TRBV3-1/TRBV3-2
length: 12
D: NA
DNA: TGTGCCACCGGGCAGGGGAATCAGCCCCAGCATTTT
CDR3: CATGQGNQPQHF

J: TRBJ2-2
size: NA
V: TRBV18
length: 15
D: NA
DNA: TGTGCCAGCTCACCCGGGATTTCGAACACCGGGGAGCTGTTTTTT
CDR3: CASSPGISNTGELFF

J: TRBJ1-2
size: NA
V: TRBV5-1
length: 16
D: TRBD1
DNA: TGCGCCAGCAGCCGATCGGGACAGCCTGCCGACTATGGCTACACCTTC
CDR3: CASSRSGQPADYGYTF

J: TRBJ1-1
size: NA
V: TRBV7-9
length: 14
D: NA
DNA: TGTGCCAGCAGCCCTGACAGGATGCCCCCTGAAGCTTTCTTT
CDR3: CASSPDRMPPEAFF

J: TRBJ2-7
size: NA
V: TRBV12-3/TRBV12-4
length: 13
D: NA
DNA: TGTGCCAGCGGGGCAGGAGGGGTCTACGAGCAGTACTTC
CDR3: CASGAGGVYEQYF

J: TRBJ2-7
size: once
V: TRBV11-2
length: 13
D: NA
DNA: TGTGCCAGCAGCATAATCCGGGACACCGAGCAGTACTTC
CDR3: CASSIIRDTEQYF